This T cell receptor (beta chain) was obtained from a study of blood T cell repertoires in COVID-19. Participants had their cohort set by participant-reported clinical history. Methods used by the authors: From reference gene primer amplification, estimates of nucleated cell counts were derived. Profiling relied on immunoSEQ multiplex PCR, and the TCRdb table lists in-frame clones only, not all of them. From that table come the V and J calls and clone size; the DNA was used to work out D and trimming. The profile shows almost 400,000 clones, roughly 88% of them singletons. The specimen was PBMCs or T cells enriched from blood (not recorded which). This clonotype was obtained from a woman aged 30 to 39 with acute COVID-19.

The CDR3 nucleotides are TGTGCCAGTAGTACCCGAAGTTCGTCAGGGGGTACCTACGAGCAGTACTTC. It encodes CASSTRSSSGGTYEQYF. This chain links TRBV19 with TRBJ2-7; 7 nucleotides line up with TRBD1. The CDR3 runs to 17 residues. Germline lookup yields CDR1 LNHDA and CDR2 SQIVND (reference sequence). The ends lost 4 bases at V and 2 bases at J; junction bases unmatched: 14.